This TCR beta chain was found in a study of neoadjuvant anti-PD-1 for oral cavity cancer. Study results and caveats: Higher pretreatment Treg/Th17 ratios tracked higher pretreatment blood clonality. Post-nivolumab, blood T cell clonality was significantly elevated in non-responders.

The time point denotes: after neoadjuvant nivolumab, at surgical resection. These newly diagnosed stage II-IVA oral cavity squamous cell carcinoma patients had no prior systemic or radiation treatment. The V end was cut by 1 base, the J end by 0 bases, with 9 bases between. The CDR3 totals 15 residues. CDR1 and CDR2 (germline): MNHEY, SMNVEV (reference sequence). Clones were sequenced by immunoSEQ multiplex PCR, and TCRdb holds only the in-frame ones, with some missing. Of 55,000 to 75,000 clones listed, 80% to 90% were seen once; the top ten hold approximately 2.6%. About this clone itself: Its antigen is unknown.

This chain uses TRBV27 with TRBJ1-1; D gene uncertain. Sequences were derived from PBMCs, sampled after nivolumab (anti-PD-1) treatment. The receptor was derived from a person aged 35 to 85 with oral cavity squamous cell carcinoma. Here the CDR3 DNA reads TGTGCCAGCAGTTTATTAGGCCGAATGAACACTGAAGCTTTCTTT. It encodes CASSLLGRMNTEAFF.